The 30 T cell receptor beta chains below were found in one sample sequenced in a study of cytomegalovirus exposure and HLA in healthy donors. The PCR was carried out with 60 Vbeta primers and 13 Jbeta primers. The data were produced by immunoSEQ multiplex PCR, yet TCRdb's version contains in-frame clones alone and is incomplete. Among 170,000 or so clones listed, just over 75% were seen once. The sequenced material came from PBMCs. Receptors originate from a woman in her twenties or thirties in good health and CMV-seropositive.

This chain links TRBV27 with TRBJ2-1; 8 bases align to TRBD1. This CDR3 region has 18 residues. CDR1 and CDR2 from the germline V gene are MNHEY and SMNVEV (reference sequence). The V gene end was trimmed by 3 bases and the J gene end by 4 bases; junction bases not matched to a gene: 14. CDR3 residues: CASSFSPPTGARYNEQFF. For the CDR3, the DNA is TGTGCCAGCAGTTTTTCCCCTCCGACAGGGGCAAGGTACAATGAGCAGTTCTTC.

This clone came up a few times. The V call is TRBV18, the J call TRBJ1-1, with a possible D match to TRBD1 (6 bases). The CDR3 loop spans 14 amino acids. Germline V gene data show CDR1 as KGHSH and CDR2 as LQKENI. V lost 5 bases and J lost 3, with 13 bases in between. The CDR3 sequence: CASSSQGRDTEAFF. In DNA form, the CDR3 reads TGTGCCAGCTCAAGTCAGGGGCGGGACACTGAAGCTTTCTTT. Filled out from reference TRBV18 and TRBJ1-1, the complete variable domain reads NAGVMQNPRHLVRRRGQEARLRCSPMKGHSHVYWYRQLPEEGLKFMVYLQKENIIDESGMPKERFSAEFPKEGPSILRIQQVVRGDSAAYFCASSSQGRDTEAFFGQGTRLTVV.

The rearrangement uses TRBV5-1 and TRBJ2-7; 8 bases map to TRBD2. With 0 bases clipped from V and 4 bases from J, the junction kept 9 bases outside the gene matches. The CDR3 length is 16 residues. Germline CDR1 is SGHRS and CDR2 is YFSETQ. CDR3 loop: CASSLGVVAGSYEQYF. In DNA form, the CDR3 reads TGCGCCAGCAGCTTGGGGGTGGTAGCGGGATCGTACGAGCAGTACTTC.

The chain carries TRBV7-2 and TRBJ2-5; TRBD1 matches 7 bases. The CDR3 extends over 13 amino acids. The junction had 5 bases not matched to a gene; V was cut back by 5 bases and J by 5 bases. Germline CDR1 is SGHTA and CDR2 is FQGNSA. CDR3 loop: CASSRQGGETQYF. DNA of the CDR3: TGTGCCAGCAGCCGACAGGGTGGCGAGACCCAGTACTTC.

V is TRBV19 and J is TRBJ2-7; 10 bases agree with TRBD1. The CDR3 is made up of 15 amino acids. The germline CDR1 and CDR2 sequences are LNHDA and SQIVND (reference sequence). V dropped 6 bases and J dropped 7; count of bases not matched to a gene: 12. This CDR3 reads CASRSRDRGGGEQYF. As DNA, the CDR3 is TGTGCCAGTAGGAGCCGGGACAGGGGTGGCGGGGAGCAGTACTTC.

V gene TRBV4-2 combines with J gene TRBJ2-1; 10 nucleotides match TRBD2. In germline, CDR1 is LGHNA, CDR2 YNFKEQ. With 0 bases clipped from V and 3 bases from J, the junction kept 2 bases outside the gene matches. This CDR3 has 16 residues. In DNA, the CDR3 is TGTGCCAGCAGCCAAGAACTAGCGGGAAGCTACAATGAGCAGTTCTTC. Translation: CASSQELAGSYNEQFF.

This clone was seen a handful of times. This rearrangement joins TRBV6-1 to TRBJ2-5; the D gene is possibly TRBD2 (6 bases). Trimming took 0 bases from V and 7 from J, leaving 9 bases between them. This CDR3 has 13 amino acids. CDR1 is MNHNS, CDR2 SASEGT, per germline. The CDR3 DNA reads TGTGCCAGCAGTGAAGCGGGAGCGGGGACCCAGTACTTC. It translates to CASSEAGAGTQYF.

The rearrangement joins TRBV28 to TRBJ2-7; 8 bases are shared with TRBD1. Germline V gene sequence: CDR1 MDHEN, CDR2 SYDVKM. V lost 6 bases to trimming and J lost 3 bases; unmatched junction nucleotides: 7. The CDR3 has 14 residues. The CDR3, as DNA: TGTGCCAGCAGACCGGGACAGGAAATCTACGAGCAGTACTTC. Its translation is CASRPGQEIYEQYF.

V gene TRBV11-2 combines with J gene TRBJ1-2, with D maybe TRBD1 (5 bases). CDR3 length: 14 amino acids. Germline values: CDR1 SGHAT, CDR2 FQNNGV. The V and J ends lost 5 bases and 8 bases respectively, with 18 bases between them. CDR3 nucleotide sequence: TGTGCCAGCAGCCCAGGTGGATCCCCAGGGGGCTACACCTTC. It codes for CASSPGGSPGGYTF. Using reference TRBV11-2 and TRBJ1-2 for the parts outside the CDR3, the full variable domain is EAGVAQSPRYKIIEKRQSVAFWCNPISGHATLYWYQQILGQGPKLLIQFQNNGVVDDSQLPKDRFSAERLKGVDSTLKIQPAKLEDSAVYLCASSPGGSPGGYTFGSGTRLTVV.

The count of this clone is one. This chain connects TRBV27 to TRBJ2-7; a weak D match, TRBD1 (6 bases). The length of the CDR3 is 15 residues. Germline CDR1 is MNHEY and CDR2 is SMNVEV (reference sequence). Trimming took 5 bases from V and 1 from J, leaving 15 bases between them. CDR3 coding DNA: TGTGCCAGCAGTAACAACAGGGATTCTTCCTACGAGCAGTACTTC. Its protein is CASSNNRDSSYEQYF.

In its sample, this clone was seen once. The chain couples TRBV2 to TRBJ1-1; D unclear. Germline V gene sequence: CDR1 SNHLY, CDR2 FYNNEI. The CDR3 is 14 amino acids. Between the trimmed V and J ends, which lost 1 base and 1 base, there was a span of 7 bases. The CDR3: CASSEGTTNTEAFF. As DNA, the CDR3 is TGTGCCAGCAGTGAAGGTACTACGAACACTGAAGCTTTCTTT.

This chain links TRBV27 with TRBJ2-4; TRBD1 aligns across 7 bases. This CDR3 is built from 17 residues. V lost 6 bases, J lost 0 bases, and 11 bases stayed unmatched. The germline V gene encodes CDR1 MNHEY and CDR2 SMNVEV (reference sequence). The CDR3 reads CASRSGTAMVAKNIQYF. The CDR3 region has the DNA TGTGCCAGCAGATCCGGGACAGCGATGGTAGCCAAAAACATTCAGTACTTC.

This clone has a handful of counts. This chain links TRBV28 with TRBJ1-1; D remains unclear. The V end lost 3 bases, the J end lost 11 bases, and 13 bases lay between the germline ends. The germline V gene has CDR1 MDHEN and CDR2 SYDVKM. The CDR3 is 12 amino acids. As DNA, the CDR3 is TGTGCCAGCAGTTTCCCCGCTTCCGGGGCTTTCTTT. It specifies CASSFPASGAFF.

This rearrangement joins TRBV4-1 to TRBJ1-5, with D unresolved. The germline V and J ends were trimmed by 4 bases and 2 bases, with 9 bases remaining between them. Germline values: CDR1 MGHRA, CDR2 YSYEKL. CDR3 length: 14 amino acids. The CDR3 spells CASSPQAGNQPQHF. The CDR3, as DNA: TGCGCCAGCAGCCCCCAGGCAGGCAATCAGCCCCAGCATTTT.

Only one count was recorded for this clone. The chain is built from TRBV6-5 and TRBJ2-1; 12 bases map to TRBD1. V gave up 6 bases and J gave up 10 bases; unmatched junction bases: 7. The CDR3 consists of 14 residues. CDR1 and CDR2 from the germline V gene are MNHEY and SVGAGI. The CDR3 loop reads CASSSGTGGLEQFF. The CDR3 nucleotides read TGTGCCAGCAGCTCCGGGACAGGGGGCTTGGAGCAGTTCTTC.

This clone has just a few counts. Written as DNA, the CDR3 is TGTGCCAGCGGGCTGGGACACGCTGGGTCCTACAATGAGCAGTTCTTC. Residues: CASGLGHAGSYNEQFF. The gene calls are TRBV25-1 and TRBJ2-1, with D possibly TRBD1 on 6 matching bases. The CDR3 spans 16 residues. V lost 8 bases to trimming and J lost 1 base, with 18 bases between them. Per germline, CDR1 MGHDK and CDR2 SYGVNS.

V gene TRBV9 combines with J gene TRBJ2-5; TRBD1 agrees at 9 bases. This CDR3 has 16 residues. Germline lookup yields CDR1 SGDLS and CDR2 YYNGEE. The trim removed 6 bases at V and 1 base at J, leaving 10 bases unmatched. The CDR3 here is CASTGGQGLGQETQYF. CDR3 in DNA: TGTGCCAGCACCGGAGGACAGGGGTTGGGCCAAGAGACCCAGTACTTC. Variable domain in full (rest from reference TRBV9 and TRBJ2-5): DSGVTQTPKHLITATGQRVTLRCSPRSGDLSVYWYQQSLDQGLQFLIQYYNGEERAKGNILERFSAQQFPDLHSELNLSSLELGDSALYFCASTGGQGLGQETQYFGPGTRLLVL.

The gene calls are TRBV19 and TRBJ2-1, with TRBD2 matching 11 bases. The CDR3 has 17 residues. Looked up from germline, CDR1 is LNHDA and CDR2 is SQIVND (reference sequence). V dropped 4 bases and J dropped 1; count of bases not matched to a gene: 6. DNA for the CDR3: TGTGCCAGTAGTACAACCCGACTAGCGGGGTCCTACAATGAGCAGTTCTTC. The encoded protein is CASSTTRLAGSYNEQFF.

The rearrangement uses TRBV28 and TRBJ1-1, with D perhaps matching TRBD1 (5 bases). Trimming took 10 bases from V and 6 from J, leaving 12 bases between them. Germline V gene data show CDR1 as MDHEN and CDR2 as SYDVKM. The CDR3 is 11 residues long. For the CDR3, the DNA is TGTGCCACCGCCATGGGGCCTGAAGCTTTCTTT. It yields the protein CATAMGPEAFF.

The chain joins TRBV6-5 to TRBJ1-1, with no clear D. Trimming took off 2 bases at V and 2 bases at J, with 12 bases between the two ends. The germline CDR1 and CDR2 sequences are MNHEY and SVGAGI. This CDR3 contains 15 residues. Here the CDR3 DNA reads TGTGCCAGCAGTTACCGTCCGGGATCAAACACTGAAGCTTTCTTT. This sequence encodes CASSYRPGSNTEAFF.

The chain couples TRBV4-1 to TRBJ1-1; 11 nucleotides align to TRBD1. The junction had 5 bases not matched to a gene; V was cut back by 2 bases and J by 3 bases. Germline V CDR1 and CDR2: MGHRA, YSYEKL. CDR3 length: 16 residues. CDR3 sequence (DNA): TGCGCCAGCAGCCAACCGGACAGGGGGCTGTACACTGAAGCTTTCTTT. It specifies CASSQPDRGLYTEAFF.

In its sample, this clone was seen once. J is TRBJ2-3 and V is TRBV7-2, with D unclear. This CDR3 contains 16 residues. From germline, CDR1 is SGHTA and CDR2 FQGNSA. V was clipped by 0 bases and J by 2 bases, with 12 bases between them. The DNA of the CDR3 is TGTGCCAGCAGCTTAGCCTCCCAAGCGATCACAGATACGCAGTATTTT. Amino acid sequence: CASSLASQAITDTQYF.

The CDR3 DNA sequence: TGTGCCAGCGGTGGGGGACTCCCTACGGGTAATGAGCAGTTCTTC. Amino acid sequence: CASGGGLPTGNEQFF. The rearrangement uses TRBV9 and TRBJ2-1; tentative D call: TRBD2 (6 bases). V lost 7 bases and J 7 bases, leaving 21 bases between the germline ends. Germline-derived CDR1 and CDR2 are SGDLS and YYNGEE. The CDR3 is made up of 15 amino acids.

This chain links TRBV2 with TRBJ1-1; maybe TRBD1 (6 bases). The germline gives CDR1 SNHLY, CDR2 FYNNEI. V lost 2 bases to trimming and J lost 4 bases, with 11 bases between them. The CDR3 consists of 14 residues. Here the CDR3 reads CASSEQGLATEAFF. The CDR3 DNA follows: TGTGCCAGCAGTGAACAGGGGTTGGCCACTGAAGCTTTCTTT.

This clone was seen only once. The chain couples TRBV12-5 to TRBJ1-4; 9 nucleotides match TRBD1. The CDR3 totals 16 residues. Germline V lookup: CDR1 LGHNT, CDR2 FRNRAP. The V and J ends lost 1 base and 5 bases, in that order; junction bases with no gene match: 5. CDR3 nucleotides: TGTGCTAGTGGTTTGGCCAGACAGGGGGGGAATGAAAAACTGTTTTTT. It encodes CASGLARQGGNEKLFF.

This chain joins TRBV7-2 and TRBJ2-7; TRBD2 aligns across 8 bases. V was clipped by 6 bases and J by 7 bases; unmatched bases: 11. The CDR3 spans 14 residues. CDR1 SGHTA and CDR2 FQGNSA come from the germline V gene. As DNA, the CDR3 is TGTGCCAGCAGTCCCGCGAGCGGGAGTGAAGAGCAGTACTTC. It specifies CASSPASGSEEQYF.

The chain recombines TRBV7-6 with TRBJ2-2; 7 nucleotides line up with TRBD1. The CDR3 has 15 amino acids. The V segment lost 10 bases and the J segment 0 bases; nucleotides outside the gene matches: 8. Germline values: CDR1 SGHVS, CDR2 FNYEAQ. In DNA, the CDR3 is TGTGCCACTAGGGACAGAAAGACGAACACCGGGGAGCTGTTTTTT. Residues: CATRDRKTNTGELFF.

The chain combines TRBV12-5 with TRBJ1-2; TRBD1 matches 9 bases. V lost 2 bases and J lost 7; bases outside the gene matches: 14. In germline, CDR1 is LGHNT, CDR2 FRNRAP. This CDR3 is 17 amino acids long. The CDR3 DNA sequence: TGTGCTAGTGGTTTGCCTCTGGGGGGACAGGGAATAAGTGGCTACACCTTC. Its protein is CASGLPLGGQGISGYTF.

V gene TRBV19 combines with J gene TRBJ2-5; TRBD2 is a possible D gene (5 bases). CDR3 length equals 14 residues. V lost 6 bases to trimming and J lost 5 bases, with 16 bases between them. Germline CDR1 reads LNHDA; CDR2 reads SQIVND (reference sequence). The CDR3 here is CASSPISGSETQYF. DNA of the CDR3: TGTGCCAGTAGCCCAATTTCGGGGAGCGAGACCCAGTACTTC.

This chain connects TRBV9 to TRBJ2-1; D possibly corresponds to TRBD2 (6 bases). CDR3 length: 15 residues. With 0 bases removed from V and 9 bases from J, the gap between germline ends came to 16 bases. Germline-derived CDR1 and CDR2 are SGDLS and YYNGEE. CDR3 in amino acids: CASSVVGGVYTEQFF. The CDR3 nucleotides are TGTGCCAGCAGCGTAGTCGGGGGAGTGTATACTGAGCAGTTCTTC.